This T cell receptor beta chain stems from a study of T cells after yellow fever vaccination. Study-level results: Compared with primary, the secondary response was weaker and peaked at day 5, not 15. Repertoires obtained by FACS sorting could include abundant clonotypes that entered as contaminants from the bulk population.

Trimming removed 0 bases at V and 5 bases at J, with 10 bases between. The CDR3 is 14 residues long. Germline loops: CDR1 LGHNA, CDR2 YSLEER. This clonotype was seen a few times. Its matching antigen is unknown. One entry per CDR3 protein, called by TCRdb with MiXCR from the 5' RACE reads. The table records 450,000 to 550,000 distinct CDR3 sequences, 21% of them present only once. The sequenced sample was PBMCs, obtained less than 25 days after the first yellow fever vaccination. The sequence came from a man aged 18-30 years who received the YFV17D yellow fever vaccine. This chain links TRBV4-3 with TRBJ1-2; possible D gene TRBD1, 6 bases. CDR3 nucleotides: TGCGCCAGCAGCCAAGAACGCCAGGGGTATGGCTACACCTTC. Translating gives CASSQERQGYGYTF.